What follows describes a single T cell receptor beta chain. Its specificity is not known. The sample originates from a study of identical twins. Findings and caveats of the study: Findings came from cross-sectional statistics, without long-term follow-up of donors. Less excess twin sharing appeared in beta out-of-frame sequences.

Unique molecular identifiers were in the cDNA, with template-switch universal primer binding. TCRdb called the 5' RACE reads again in MiXCR, with one record for every CDR3 protein. The repertoire consists of around 680,000 distinct CDR3 sequences, with 8% to 9% occurring once and the leading ten covering around 0.95%. Separately, the same data were catalogued under a study of yellow fever vaccine responses in identical twins. According to that study: Reports say the vaccine T cell response in twins looked partly convergent and partly personalized.

The sequenced sample consisted of PBMCs. The source of this sequence is a woman aged 18-29 years in good health.

The CDR3 region is CASSLATRGRETQYF. The CDR3 nucleotides are TGTGCCAGCAGTTTAGCTACGAGGGGGCGAGAGACCCAGTACTTC. This chain connects TRBV27 to TRBJ2-5, with 7 bases identical to TRBD1. CDR1 is MNHEY, CDR2 SMNVEV, per germline (reference sequence). V gave up 2 bases and J gave up 4 bases; unmatched junction bases: 7. The CDR3 sequence is 15 residues long.